Below, one T cell receptor (beta chain) is given with its context. Its antigen remains unidentified. Time point defined: week 35, safety follow-up. The vaccine gave 300 ug of a 20-mer mutant IDH1 peptide subcutaneously per dose. Trimming shortened V by 6 bases and J by 6 bases, and 20 bases separated the two germline ends. The CDR3 runs 15 residues. Germline assignment: CDR1 MDHEN and CDR2 SYDVKM. This sample is drawn from a study of a mutant IDH1 vaccine in newly diagnosed glioma. Measured with immunoSEQ multiplex PCR; TCRdb has only the in-frame clones, and not every one. The sample has 44,000 or so clones, 80% to 85% seen once.

The chain joins TRBV28 to TRBJ1-2; D perhaps matches TRBD1 (5 bases). This clonotype was sampled from a woman between 40 and 50 years old with glioma. Some clones in this sample may be carry-over from other donors' samples. This material consisted of PBMCs, taken from a glioma patient whose treatment included an IDH1 peptide vaccine. CDR3 coding DNA: TGTGCCAGCAGAATTCCGGGACGGAGTAGGGATGGCTACACCTTC. Translation gives CASRIPGRSRDGYTF.